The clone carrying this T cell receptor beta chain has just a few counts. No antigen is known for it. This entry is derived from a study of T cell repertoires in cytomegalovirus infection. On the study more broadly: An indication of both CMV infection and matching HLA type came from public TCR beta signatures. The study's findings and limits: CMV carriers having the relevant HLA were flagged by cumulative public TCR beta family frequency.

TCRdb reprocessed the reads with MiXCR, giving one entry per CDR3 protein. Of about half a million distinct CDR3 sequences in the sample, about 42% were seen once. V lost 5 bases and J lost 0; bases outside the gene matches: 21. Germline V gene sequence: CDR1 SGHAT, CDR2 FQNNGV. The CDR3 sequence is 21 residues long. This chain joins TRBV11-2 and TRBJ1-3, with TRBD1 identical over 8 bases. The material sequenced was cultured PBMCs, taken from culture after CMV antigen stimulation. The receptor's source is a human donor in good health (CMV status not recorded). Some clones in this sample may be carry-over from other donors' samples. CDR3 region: CASSPGLGQGSGKRSGNTIYF. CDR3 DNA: TGTGCCAGCAGCCCGGGCTTAGGACAGGGCTCAGGAAAGCGCTCTGGAAACACCATATATTTT.